Here is one TCR beta chain with its context. This sample is drawn from a study of shared T cell receptors in the human thymus. The CDR3 loop spans 15 amino acids. The V and J ends lost 6 bases and 6 bases, in that order; junction bases with no gene match: 5. CDR1 is MNHNY and CDR2 is SVGAGI in the germline V gene (reference sequence). Here immunoSEQ multiplex PCR was the method, and the copy in TCRdb shows in-frame clones only, minus some. This sample yields some 760,000 clones, of which around 85% are seen a single time; over 0.008% belongs to the top ten. These data also formed part of another study, on human thymus T cells. That report notes: Having surgery to correct congenital heart defects, healthy Finnish infants acted as the donors. In corrective heart surgery, resections were taken, and these provided the thymus tissue. Thymic as well as blood repertoires seemed to favor certain V and J genes unevenly. Related research described strongly overlapping thymic repertoires in unrelated people.

The chain couples TRBV6-6 to TRBJ2-2, with 12 bases matching TRBD2. This clonotype was obtained from a girl under three years old with a congenital heart defect. The sample comprised thymocytes. The CDR3 DNA sequence: TGTGCCAGCAGCTCTCGGACTAGCGGGGCCGGGGAGCTGTTTTTT. Its protein product is CASSSRTSGAGELFF.